This record covers a single T cell receptor (beta chain). Researchers amplified the TCR beta CDR3 regions from RNA transcripts. The HTBI primer set was used in a first-round RT-PCR of the TCR CDR3. TCRdb used MiXCR to reprocess the multiplex PCR reads, holding one entry per CDR3 protein. The sample holds about 200,000 distinct CDR3 sequences, around a sixth seen once. This sample was included in a study of T cells in Graves' hyperthyroidism and ophthalmopathy. Germline values: CDR1 SGHRS, CDR2 YFSETQ. The junction had 16 bases not matched to a gene; V was cut back by 2 bases and J by 5 bases. The CDR3 loop spans 18 amino acids.

This chain links TRBV5-1 with TRBJ2-1; 7 bases map to TRBD2. The source of this sequence is a woman aged 50 to 60 with Graves' hyperthyroidism. Material: blood. Here the CDR3 reads CASSFHLQGLGTNNEQFF. CDR3 in DNA: TGCGCCAGCAGCTTCCACCTCCAAGGCCTCGGGACTAACAATGAGCAGTTCTTC.